This is a list of T cell receptor beta chains from one sample in a study of radiation and T cells in renal cell carcinoma. The table came from immunoSEQ multiplex PCR; TCRdb's copy has only in-frame clones and leaves some out. There are about 91,000 clones in the sample; under 90% occur only once, and roughly 7% lies in the top ten. The specimen was blood, collected from a patient whose treatment included radiotherapy and nephrectomy. These receptors originate from a man aged 55 to 70 with renal cell carcinoma. The CDR3 runs from the conserved cysteine through the conserved F or W. D genes are given only for firm matches. Clone size is stated in some rows and not others, as once, few, many or a class when expanded.

v_gene: TRBV6-5; abundance: .; d_gene: .; j_gene: TRBJ1-4; CDR3nt: TGTGCCAGCAGTCCTTCTCTTTCTGGTTGGGAAAAACTGTTTTTT; CDR3aa: CASSPSLSGWEKLFF
v_gene: TRBV27; abundance: .; d_gene: .; j_gene: TRBJ2-7; CDR3nt: TGTGCCAGCAGTTTAGGCCGTGGCAGGTACAGCTCCTACGAGCAGTACTTC; CDR3aa: CASSLGRGRYSSYEQYF
v_gene: TRBV27; abundance: .; d_gene: TRBD2; j_gene: TRBJ2-2; CDR3nt: TGTGCCAGCAGAAAAATTCTAGCGGGAGATTTCACCGGGGAGCTGTTTTTT; CDR3aa: CASRKILAGDFTGELFF
v_gene: TRBV7-9; abundance: .; d_gene: .; j_gene: TRBJ2-1; CDR3nt: TGTGCCAGCAGCTTAGGATATAGTCTAGCGAGATACAATGAGCAGTTCTTC; CDR3aa: CASSLGYSLARYNEQFF
v_gene: TRBV7-2; abundance: .; d_gene: .; j_gene: TRBJ2-3; CDR3nt: TGTGCCAGCAGCGCCCTGGCGGGTACTAGCACAGATACGCAGTATTTT; CDR3aa: CASSALAGTSTDTQYF
v_gene: TRBV2; abundance: .; d_gene: .; j_gene: TRBJ2-1; CDR3nt: TGTGCCAGCAGTGAGGGACCTTACAATGAGCAGTTCTTC; CDR3aa: CASSEGPYNEQFF
v_gene: TRBV5-4; abundance: .; d_gene: TRBD2; j_gene: TRBJ2-7; CDR3nt: TGTGCCAGCAGCGGGACGGGGGGAGTGGCATACGAGCAGTACTTC; CDR3aa: CASSGTGGVAYEQYF
v_gene: TRBV7-2; abundance: few; d_gene: .; j_gene: TRBJ2-5; CDR3nt: TGTGCCAGCAGCTTAGGTGGACTCCAAGAGACCCAGTACTTC; CDR3aa: CASSLGGLQETQYF
v_gene: TRBV29-1; abundance: .; d_gene: .; j_gene: TRBJ1-2; CDR3nt: TGCAGCGTTGGGGGGGTACAGGGCGGCTATGGCTACACCTTC; CDR3aa: CSVGGVQGGYGYTF
v_gene: TRBV28; abundance: few; d_gene: .; j_gene: TRBJ1-4; CDR3nt: TGTGCCAGCAGTTTTGACAGTAATGAAAAACTGTTTTTT; CDR3aa: CASSFDSNEKLFF
v_gene: TRBV5-1; abundance: .; d_gene: .; j_gene: TRBJ2-7; CDR3nt: TGCGCCAGCAGCTTGGATTTCGCGCAGCAGTACTTC; CDR3aa: CASSLDFAQQYF